These 16 T cell receptor beta chains originate from one sample sequenced in a study of CD8 T cells in Susac syndrome. An amount of RNA that ranged from roughly 0.5 to 1 ug was reverse transcribed with random hexamers. MiXCR, run by TCRdb on the immunoSEQ multiplex PCR reads, gives a single entry per CDR3 protein. The sample records about 70,000 distinct CDR3 sequences, 95% to 96% being singletons. The sequencing sample was made of CD4+ T cells from PBMCs. The receptors were gathered from a human donor with multiple sclerosis.

J is TRBJ2-3 and V is TRBV6-1; D is unresolved. The CDR3 totals 16 residues. Germline V gene sequence: CDR1 MNHNS, CDR2 SASEGT. Deletions cut 6 bases from V and 2 bases from J, with 18 bases between. Here the CDR3 reads CASRPGPPFPTDTQYF. In DNA form, the CDR3 reads TGTGCCAGCAGGCCCGGGCCTCCATTCCCCACAGATACGCAGTATTTT.

The gene calls are TRBV5-1 and TRBJ2-3; the D call may be TRBD1 or TRBD2 (6 bases each). The CDR3 extends over 17 amino acids. The V end was cut by 0 bases, the J end by 5 bases, with 19 bases between. Looked up from germline, CDR1 is SGHRS and CDR2 is YFSETQ. For the CDR3, the DNA is TGCGCCAGCAGCTTGGATGCTCCGGGGGCTGCTTTAGATACGCAGTATTTT. It is translated as CASSLDAPGAALDTQYF. The full variable domain, completed using reference TRBV5-1 and TRBJ2-3, is KAGVTQTPRYLIKTRGQQVTLSCSPISGHRSVSWYQQTPGQGLQFLFEYFSETQRNKGNFPGRFSGRQFSNSRSEMNVSTLELGDSALYLCASSLDAPGAALDTQYFGPGTRLTVL.

The J gene is TRBJ1-2, the V gene TRBV7-9; D unresolved. Trimming cost V 6 bases and J 4 bases, with 9 bases left between them. The CDR3 runs to 12 residues. Germline assignment: CDR1 SEHNR and CDR2 FQNEAQ (reference sequence). For the CDR3, the DNA is TGTGCCAGCAGGACGGACTCCTATGGCTACACCTTC. Its translation is CASRTDSYGYTF. The entire variable domain, with the rest obtained from reference TRBV7-9 and TRBJ1-2, is as follows: DTGVSQNPRHKITKRGQNVTFRCDPISEHNRLYWYRQTLGQGPEFLTYFQNEAQLEKSRLLSDRFSAERPKGSFSTLEIQRTEQGDSAMYLCASRTDSYGYTFGSGTRLTVV.

The chain uses TRBV28 and TRBJ1-5, with D unresolved. This CDR3 is built from 14 residues. V was clipped by 7 bases and J by 0 bases, with 10 bases between them. Per germline, CDR1 MDHEN and CDR2 SYDVKM. CDR3 bases: TGTGCCAGCACCTCCGTCCTTAGCAATCAGCCCCAGCATTTT. It yields the protein CASTSVLSNQPQHF.

The genes are TRBV13 and TRBJ2-1; 10 bases fit TRBD2. Trimming removed 7 bases from V and 7 bases from J; junction bases left unmatched: 4. Germline values: CDR1 PRHDT, CDR2 FYEKMQ (reference sequence). The CDR3 has 13 residues. CDR3 nucleotide sequence: TGTGCCAGCAAAGCGGGGGGGCCAAATGAGCAGTTCTTC. Its translation is CASKAGGPNEQFF.

The genes are TRBV29-1 and TRBJ2-3; D possibly corresponds to TRBD1 (5 bases). The V end was cut by 3 bases, the J end by 2 bases, with 9 bases between. Germline values: CDR1 SQVTM, CDR2 ANQGSEA. The CDR3 consists of 13 residues. CDR3: CSVDRVATDTQYF. The CDR3 DNA is TGCAGCGTTGACAGGGTAGCCACAGATACGCAGTATTTT.

The V call is TRBV7-2, the J call TRBJ2-6; the match to TRBD1 covers 7 bases. CDR1 is SGHTA, CDR2 FQGNSA, per germline. Trimming at V came to 4 bases and at J to 3 bases, leaving 12 bases not matched to a gene. This CDR3 contains 18 residues. The DNA for the CDR3 is TGTGCCAGCAGCTCCTGGACAGGCCCCTCGAGTGGGGCCAACGTCCTGACTTTC. Translation gives CASSSWTGPSSGANVLTF. The full variable domain, in which reference TRBV7-2 and TRBJ2-6 provide the parts outside the CDR3, is GAGVSQSPSNKVTEKGKDVELRCDPISGHTALYWYRQSLGQGLEFLIYFQGNSAPDKSGLPSDRFSAERTGGSVSTLTIQRTQQEDSAVYLCASSSWTGPSSGANVLTFGAGSRLTVL.

V usage is TRBV20-1 and J usage is TRBJ2-5; D is uncertain. Germline-derived CDR1 and CDR2 are DFQATT and SNEGSKA (reference sequence). The CDR3 covers 13 residues. Trimming pared 3 bases from V and 1 base from J, leaving 9 bases between. The CDR3 sequence is CSARVAAQETQYF. CDR3 DNA sequence: TGCAGTGCTAGGGTGGCAGCCCAAGAGACCCAGTACTTC.

The rearrangement uses TRBV6-1 and TRBJ1-5; 7 bases match TRBD1. The CDR3 is 13 residues long. Germline V lookup: CDR1 MNHNS, CDR2 SASEGT. J lost 7 bases, V lost 6 bases, and 6 bases had no gene match. The chain's CDR3 is CASRDRTEQPQHF. CDR3 coding DNA: TGTGCCAGCAGGGACAGGACCGAGCAGCCCCAGCATTTT.

The chain recombines TRBV28 with TRBJ1-5; tentatively, D is TRBD1 (5 bases). Per germline, CDR1 MDHEN and CDR2 SYDVKM. Trimming pared 4 bases from V and 4 bases from J, leaving 11 bases between. There are 14 residues in the CDR3. The CDR3, as DNA: TGTGCCAGCAGTTACGGACGGGGGAATCAGCCCCAGCATTTT. It encodes CASSYGRGNQPQHF.

This clonotype was detected only once. This chain joins TRBV5-1 and TRBJ1-5, with 7 nucleotides matching TRBD1. The CDR3 sequence is 15 residues long. Per germline, CDR1 SGHRS and CDR2 YFSETQ. The J segment lost 3 bases and the V segment lost 4 bases, leaving 7 bases of the junction unmatched. The CDR3 loop reads CASSPGQISNQPQHF. CDR3 coding DNA: TGCGCCAGCAGCCCGGGACAGATCTCCAATCAGCCCCAGCATTTT.

The chain carries TRBV5-1 and TRBJ2-2; either TRBD1 or TRBD2 may supply D (5 bases each). V dropped 3 bases and J dropped 4 bases, with 10 bases sitting between them. CDR3 length: 14 residues. The germline V gene has CDR1 SGHRS and CDR2 YFSETQ. CDR3 amino acids: CASSSGPSTGELFF. CDR3 in DNA: TGCGCCAGCAGCTCGGGACCGAGCACCGGGGAGCTGTTTTTT. The variable domain in full, completed from reference TRBV5-1 and TRBJ2-2, reads KAGVTQTPRYLIKTRGQQVTLSCSPISGHRSVSWYQQTPGQGLQFLFEYFSETQRNKGNFPGRFSGRQFSNSRSEMNVSTLELGDSALYLCASSSGPSTGELFFGEGSRLTVL.

The chain joins TRBV20-1 to TRBJ1-2, with D possibly matching TRBD1 (6 bases). V was clipped by 2 bases and J by 8 bases, with 12 bases between them. The CDR3 consists of 12 residues. The germline CDR1 and CDR2 sequences are DFQATT and SNEGSKA (reference sequence). CDR3 protein: CSARRDTQGYTF. The CDR3 nucleotides read TGCAGTGCTAGACGGGACACTCAGGGCTACACCTTC.

CDR3 coding DNA: TGTGCCAGCAGACCTTGGACTAGCGGCGATGAGCAGTTCTTC. Translation gives CASRPWTSGDEQFF. V gene TRBV27 combines with J gene TRBJ2-1; 10 bases are a match to TRBD2. Looked up from germline, CDR1 is MNHEY and CDR2 is SMNVEV (reference sequence). The V gene end was trimmed by 6 bases and the J gene end by 8 bases; junction bases not matched to a gene: 7. The CDR3 length is 14 residues.

The chain carries TRBV24-1 and TRBJ2-1; 8 positions agree with TRBD2. This CDR3 is built from 17 residues. V dropped 3 bases and J dropped 4; count of bases not matched to a gene: 10. Per the germline V gene, CDR1 is KGHDR and CDR2 is SFDVKD. CDR3 sequence reads: CATSDPPGSGEYNEQFF. CDR3 coding DNA: TGTGCCACCAGTGATCCACCGGGTAGCGGGGAATACAATGAGCAGTTCTTC.

The V and J genes are TRBV19 and TRBJ1-5, with 7 bases matching TRBD1. The V segment lost 9 bases and the J segment 7 bases; nucleotides outside the gene matches: 12. The CDR3 runs 14 residues. Germline loops: CDR1 LNHDA, CDR2 SQIVND (reference sequence). CDR3: CASGQQGMDQPQHF. DNA for the CDR3: TGTGCCAGCGGACAACAGGGGATGGACCAGCCCCAGCATTTT.